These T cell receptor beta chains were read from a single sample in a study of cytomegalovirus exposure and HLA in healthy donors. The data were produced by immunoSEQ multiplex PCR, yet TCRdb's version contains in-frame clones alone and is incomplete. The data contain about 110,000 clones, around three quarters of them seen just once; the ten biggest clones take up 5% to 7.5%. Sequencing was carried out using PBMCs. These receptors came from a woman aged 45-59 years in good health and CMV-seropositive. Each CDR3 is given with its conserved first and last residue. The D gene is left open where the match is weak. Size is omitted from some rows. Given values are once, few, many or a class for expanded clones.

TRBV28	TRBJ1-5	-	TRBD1	TGTGCCAGCAGTTCGTTCCCGGGACAGGGGGCTAGGCAGCCCCAGCATTTT	CASSSFPGQGARQPQHF
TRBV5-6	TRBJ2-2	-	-	TGTGCCAGCAGCCCGGGCGGAGGGTACAAGGCCGGGGAGCTGTTTTTT	CASSPGGGYKAGELFF
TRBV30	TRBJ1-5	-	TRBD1	TGTGCCTGGAGTTCAGGGGGTAGTCAGCCCCAGCATTTT	CAWSSGGSQPQHF
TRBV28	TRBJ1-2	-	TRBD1	TGTGCCAGCAGTTTGAGCACCCGGGACAGGGGATTCGACACCTTC	CASSLSTRDRGFDTF
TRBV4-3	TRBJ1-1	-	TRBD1	TGCGCCAGCAGCCCGGAGACAGGGGGAGTCACTGAAGCTTTCTTT	CASSPETGGVTEAFF
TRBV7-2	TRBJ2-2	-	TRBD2	TGTGCCAGCAGCCCCGATGGACTAGCGGGGGGGATCGGGGAGCTGTTTTTT	CASSPDGLAGGIGELFF
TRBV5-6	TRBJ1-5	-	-	TGTGCCAGCAGCGTCTCGAATCAGCCCCAGCATTTT	CASSVSNQPQHF
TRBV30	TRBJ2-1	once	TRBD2	TGTGCCTCCAAGGCCGGGACTAGCGGGGTTGAGCAGTTCTTC	CASKAGTSGVEQFF
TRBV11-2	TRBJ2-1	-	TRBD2	TGTGCCAGCAGCTTAATAGCGGGGGTTCCCTACAATGAGCAGTTCTTC	CASSLIAGVPYNEQFF
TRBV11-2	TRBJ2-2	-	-	TGTGCCAGCAGTCGAGGGCAGATAAGTGCGAACACCGGGGAGCTGTTTTTT	CASSRGQISANTGELFF
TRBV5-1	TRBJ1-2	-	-	TGCGCCAGCAGCTCCCCGGTGGGACGGGAGGGCTACACCTTC	CASSSPVGREGYTF
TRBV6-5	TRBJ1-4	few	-	TGTGCCAGCAGCCCAGGAACTCGCGGGAATGAAAAACTGTTTTTT	CASSPGTRGNEKLFF
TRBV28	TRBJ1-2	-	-	TGTGCCACAGGGGTTGCTTTCTATGGCTACACCTTC	CATGVAFYGYTF
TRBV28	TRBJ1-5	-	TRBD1	TGTGCCAGCAGTTCTGGACAGGGTCGGCAGCCCCAGCATTTT	CASSSGQGRQPQHF
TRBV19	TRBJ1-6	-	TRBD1	TGTGCCAGTAGTACAGGGGGTGGGGAATCACCCCTCCACTTT	CASSTGGGESPLHF
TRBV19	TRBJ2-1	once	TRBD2	TGTGCCAGTACGGGGGGGATGTACAATGAGCAGTTCTTC	CASTGGMYNEQFF
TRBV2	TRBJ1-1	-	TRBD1	TGTGCCAGCAGTAATACAGGGGAGAGCACTGAAGCTTTCTTT	CASSNTGESTEAFF
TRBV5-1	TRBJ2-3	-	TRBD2	TGCGCCAGCAGTACGGGGACTAGCGGGGGGGATACGCAGTATTTT	CASSTGTSGGDTQYF
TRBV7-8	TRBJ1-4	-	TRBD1	TGTGCCAGCAGCGCCTCCGGGACAGCAAATGAAAAACTGTTTTTT	CASSASGTANEKLFF
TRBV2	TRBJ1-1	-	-	TGTGCCAGCAGTGAAGAGCAGGGAGGCACTGAAGCTTTCTTT	CASSEEQGGTEAFF
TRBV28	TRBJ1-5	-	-	TGTGCCAGCAGGCGACAGATCCAGCCCCAGCATTTT	CASRRQIQPQHF
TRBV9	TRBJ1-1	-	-	TGTGCCAGCAGCGTAGAGGCAGGCTGGAACACTGAAGCTTTCTTT	CASSVEAGWNTEAFF
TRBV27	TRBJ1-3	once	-	TGTGCCAGCTCCGATGCGGGGTACTCTGGAAACACCATATATTTT	CASSDAGYSGNTIYF
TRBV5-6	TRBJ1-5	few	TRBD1	TGTGCCAGCAGCTCGGACAGGGTGGGACAGCCCCAGCATTTT	CASSSDRVGQPQHF
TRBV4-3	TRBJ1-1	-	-	TGCGCCAGCAGCCTTACCACAGGTTATAAAGCTTTCTTT	CASSLTTGYKAFF
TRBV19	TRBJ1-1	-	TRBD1	TGTGCCAGTAGGGGACAGGGGAGCACTGAAGCTTTCTTT	CASRGQGSTEAFF
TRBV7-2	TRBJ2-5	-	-	TGTGCCAGCAGCTCGACAAATACAGAGACCCAGTACTTC	CASSSTNTETQYF
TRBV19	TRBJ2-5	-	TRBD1	TGTGCCAGTAGTCCGAACAGGGGCGGGGAGACCCAGTACTTC	CASSPNRGGETQYF
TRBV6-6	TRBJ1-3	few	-	TGTGCCAGCAGAAACGACGGGGGGGCCTACCGAAACACCATATATTTT	CASRNDGGAYRNTIYF
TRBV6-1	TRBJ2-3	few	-	TGTGCCAGTAAATTTGAGCCAGATACGCAGTATTTT	CASKFEPDTQYF
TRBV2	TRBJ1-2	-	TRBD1	TGTGCCAGCAGTCCCGGGACAGTTCTCTATGGCTACACCTTC	CASSPGTVLYGYTF
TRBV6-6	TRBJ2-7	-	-	TGTGCCAGCACCCCCGCGACAGTCAACGAGCAGTACTTC	CASTPATVNEQYF
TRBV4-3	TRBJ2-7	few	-	TGCGCCAGCAGCCAAGACTACTCCTACGAGCAGTACTTC	CASSQDYSYEQYF
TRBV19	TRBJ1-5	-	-	TGTGCCAGTAGTGGGGGCCTTAACCCCAATCAGCCCCAGCATTTT	CASSGGLNPNQPQHF
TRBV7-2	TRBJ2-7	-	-	TGTGCCAGCAGCTCCTCGGGTCGACAGTACTTC	CASSSSGRQYF
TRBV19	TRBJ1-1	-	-	TGTGCCAGTAGTATCATATCGACAGCCAACACTGAAGCTTTCTTT	CASSIISTANTEAFF
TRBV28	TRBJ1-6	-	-	TGTGCCAGCAGTTCCCCCCGTTCACCCCTCCACTTT	CASSSPRSPLHF
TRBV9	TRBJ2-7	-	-	TGTGCCAGCAGCCCCGCACTGGTTACCTACGAGCAGTACTTC	CASSPALVTYEQYF
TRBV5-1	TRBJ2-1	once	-	TGCGCCAGCAGCTTGGGTCAGTCAATATTTTACAATGAGCAGTTCTTC	CASSLGQSIFYNEQFF
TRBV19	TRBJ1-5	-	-	TGTGCCAGTAGTGTGGACTTTAGTACTCCGATGCATTTT	CASSVDFSTPMHF
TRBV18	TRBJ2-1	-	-	TGTGCCAGCTCACCGGGGCTATACAATGAGCAGTTCTTC	CASSPGLYNEQFF
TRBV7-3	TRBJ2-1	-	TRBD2	TGTGCCAGCAGCTTAACGGGGCTAGCGGGGGGGTACAATGAGCAGTTCTTC	CASSLTGLAGGYNEQFF
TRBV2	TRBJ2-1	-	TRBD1	TGTGCCAGCAGTCAACAGGGGGCGACCTACAATGAGCAGTTCTTC	CASSQQGATYNEQFF
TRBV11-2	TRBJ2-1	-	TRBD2	TGTGCCAGCAGCCGAACCCGGACTAGCGGAAAGAGCTCCTACAATGAGCAGTTCTTC	CASSRTRTSGKSSYNEQFF
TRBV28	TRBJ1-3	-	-	TGTGCCAGCAGTTTCAGGGACACCGTCGGAAACACCATATATTTT	CASSFRDTVGNTIYF
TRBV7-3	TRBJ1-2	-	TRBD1	TGTGCCAGCAGCCCTGACAGGGGAAACTATGGCTACACCTTC	CASSPDRGNYGYTF
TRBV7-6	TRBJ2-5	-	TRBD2	TGTGCCAGCAGCCTCATAGCGGGAGGATACCAAGAGACCCAGTACTTC	CASSLIAGGYQETQYF
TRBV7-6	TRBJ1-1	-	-	TGTGCCAGCAGCCAGAGATCGGGGGGATGGGACACTGAAGCTTTCTTT	CASSQRSGGWDTEAFF
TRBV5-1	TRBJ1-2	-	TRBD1	TGCGCCAGCAGCCCCCCACGGGACAGTAGTGGCTACACCTTC	CASSPPRDSSGYTF
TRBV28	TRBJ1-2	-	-	TGTGCCAGCAGTTTAGGGGGGTGGGGCTACACCTTC	CASSLGGWGYTF
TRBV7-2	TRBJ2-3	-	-	TGTGCCAGCAGCTCCCAAGGGGCAGATACGCAGTATTTT	CASSSQGADTQYF
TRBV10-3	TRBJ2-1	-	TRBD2	TGTGCCATCAGCGGACTAGCGGGTGCGTATAATGAGCAGTTCTTC	CAISGLAGAYNEQFF
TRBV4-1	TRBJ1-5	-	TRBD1	TGCGCCAGCAGCCATCCGGGACAGGGTGGACAGCCCCAGCATTTT	CASSHPGQGGQPQHF
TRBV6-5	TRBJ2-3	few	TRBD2	TGTGCCAGCAGTTTGCTCTCCGGGGGGAGCACAGATACGCAGTATTTT	CASSLLSGGSTDTQYF
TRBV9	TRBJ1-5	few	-	TGTGCCAGCAGCGTAGGAGGGTTTAGCAATCAGCCCCAGCATTTT	CASSVGGFSNQPQHF
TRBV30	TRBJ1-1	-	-	TGTGCCTGGAAAGAACACCCGAACACTGAAGCTTTCTTT	CAWKEHPNTEAFF
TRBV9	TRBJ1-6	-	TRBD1	TGTGCCAGCAGCGATACGACAGGGAGAACCCCAGCCCTCCACTTT	CASSDTTGRTPALHF
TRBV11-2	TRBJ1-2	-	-	TGTGCCAGCAGCTTAGAAGCAGCGGTCAGCTATGGCTACACCTTC	CASSLEAAVSYGYTF
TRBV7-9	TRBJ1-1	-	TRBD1	TGTGCCAGCAGCTCTCAGGGGGCTGTCACTGAAGCTTTCTTT	CASSSQGAVTEAFF
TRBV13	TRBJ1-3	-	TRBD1	TGTGCCAGCAGCCGAACCCCGCCCCAAACAGGGGTTGAGAGCTCTGGAAACACCATATATTTT	CASSRTPPQTGVESSGNTIYF